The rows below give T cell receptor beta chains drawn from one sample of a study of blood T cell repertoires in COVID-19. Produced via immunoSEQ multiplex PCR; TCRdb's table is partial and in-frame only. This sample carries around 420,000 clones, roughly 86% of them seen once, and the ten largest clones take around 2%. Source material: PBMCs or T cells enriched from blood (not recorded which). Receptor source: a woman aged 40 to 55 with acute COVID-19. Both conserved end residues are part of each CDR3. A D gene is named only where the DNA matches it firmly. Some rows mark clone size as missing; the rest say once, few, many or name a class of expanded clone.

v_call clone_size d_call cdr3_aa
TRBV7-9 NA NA CASSGDMRGSYNEQFF
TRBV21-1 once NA CASSKSRDSNYGYTF
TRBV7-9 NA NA CASSPQTDTYEQYF
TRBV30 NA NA CAWSAGQINQPQHF
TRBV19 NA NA CASSIGSENEQFF
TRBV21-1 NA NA CASSTLTGGYSPLHF
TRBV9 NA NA CASSVGAWPKEQYF
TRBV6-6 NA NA CASSRLNVNTEAFF
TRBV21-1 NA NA CASSKAEGTHKNTEAFF
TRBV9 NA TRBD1 CASSVGLQGAYTGELFF
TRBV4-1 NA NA CASSQESRFSNVLTF
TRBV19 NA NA CASSIDDRRSFARGEQFF
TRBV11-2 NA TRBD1 CASSRVRGRAGTEAFF
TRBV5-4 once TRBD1 CASSTTGLYTDTQYF
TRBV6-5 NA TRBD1 CASSTDRLNTIYF
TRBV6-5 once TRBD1 CASSSRDSSYEQYF
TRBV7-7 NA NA CASSPGISGNTIYF
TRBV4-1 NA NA CASSQVQGRNGYTF
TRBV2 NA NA CASSVGRNSYEQYF
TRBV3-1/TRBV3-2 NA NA CASSQESGSNQPQHF
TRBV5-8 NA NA CASSRGITSTDTQYF
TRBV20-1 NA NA CSASPSYNSPLHF